Listed below are T cell receptor beta chains from one sample, sequenced in a study of PD-1 blockade in classical Hodgkin lymphoma. Clones were read by immunoSEQ multiplex PCR, and TCRdb kept only the in-frame ones, dropping some. The data show roughly 7,400 clones, 50% to 75% seen once. Sequenced material: CD8+ T cells from blood, taken before the fourth cycle of nivolumab. The receptors were sampled from a human donor with classical Hodgkin lymphoma. CDR3s include the opening cysteine and the closing phenylalanine or tryptophan. The D gene is left open where the match is weak. The size entry is marked missing in some rows and otherwise reads once, few, many or a size class.

j_call: TRBJ1-1
d_call: TRBD1
v_call: TRBV4-1
clone_size: NA
cdr3_length: 14
cdr3_nt: TGCGCCAGCAGCCAGGACAGGGAGGGGACTGAAGCTTTCTTT
cdr3_aa: CASSQDREGTEAFF

j_call: TRBJ2-5
d_call: NA
v_call: TRBV28
clone_size: medium-sized
cdr3_length: 15
cdr3_nt: TGTGCCAGCACCGTCGGCAGGGACCCCCTACAGACCCAGTACTTC
cdr3_aa: CASTVGRDPLQTQYF

j_call: TRBJ1-1
d_call: NA
v_call: TRBV27
clone_size: NA
cdr3_length: 14
cdr3_nt: TGTGCCAGCAGTTTATACAGGGACGGCACTGAAGCTTTCTTT
cdr3_aa: CASSLYRDGTEAFF

j_call: TRBJ2-1
d_call: NA
v_call: TRBV5-5
clone_size: few
cdr3_length: 15
cdr3_nt: TGTGCCAGCAGCCGGGACGCCCCGATGGTCAATGAGCAGTTCTTC
cdr3_aa: CASSRDAPMVNEQFF

j_call: TRBJ1-5
d_call: NA
v_call: TRBV13
clone_size: medium-sized
cdr3_length: 15
cdr3_nt: TGTGCCAGCAGCTTAAGGGGGGATAGCAATCAGCCCCAGCATTTT
cdr3_aa: CASSLRGDSNQPQHF

j_call: TRBJ2-1
d_call: TRBD1
v_call: TRBV6-6
clone_size: NA
cdr3_length: 15
cdr3_nt: TGTGCCAGCAGCTCAGGGGGAGTCTCCTACAATGAGCAGTTCTTC
cdr3_aa: CASSSGGVSYNEQFF

j_call: TRBJ2-1
d_call: NA
v_call: TRBV14
clone_size: NA
cdr3_length: 15
cdr3_nt: TGTGCCAGCAGCCAAGTTGCGGCCTCCTACAATGAGCAGTTCTTC
cdr3_aa: CASSQVAASYNEQFF

j_call: TRBJ2-1
d_call: TRBD2
v_call: TRBV9
clone_size: few
cdr3_length: 16
cdr3_nt: TGTGCCAGCAGCCTTTATATTAGCGGGAAAGTGGATGAGCAGTTCTTC
cdr3_aa: CASSLYISGKVDEQFF

j_call: TRBJ2-3
d_call: NA
v_call: TRBV2
clone_size: NA
cdr3_length: 16
cdr3_nt: TGTGCCAGCAGTGCAGCTCCGGGACTGGACACAGATACGCAGTATTTT
cdr3_aa: CASSAAPGLDTDTQYF

j_call: TRBJ2-5
d_call: TRBD1
v_call: TRBV28
clone_size: NA
cdr3_length: 13
cdr3_nt: TGTGCCAGCAGGGACAGGGGGATGGAGACCCAGTACTTC
cdr3_aa: CASRDRGMETQYF

j_call: TRBJ2-3
d_call: TRBD2
v_call: TRBV14
clone_size: NA
cdr3_length: 18
cdr3_nt: TGTGCCAGCAGCCAAGCCCACGTAGCGGGACTTAGCACAGATACGCAGTATTTT
cdr3_aa: CASSQAHVAGLSTDTQYF

j_call: TRBJ2-7
d_call: NA
v_call: TRBV18
clone_size: NA
cdr3_length: 13
cdr3_nt: TGTGCCAGCTCACTAGGGCCCCTCACCGAGCAGTACTTC
cdr3_aa: CASSLGPLTEQYF

j_call: TRBJ2-7
d_call: NA
v_call: TRBV30
clone_size: medium-sized
cdr3_length: 13
cdr3_nt: TGTGCCTGGAGTAGAGTCGACTCCTACGAGCAGTACTTC
cdr3_aa: CAWSRVDSYEQYF

j_call: TRBJ2-2
d_call: NA
v_call: TRBV18
clone_size: NA
cdr3_length: 15
cdr3_nt: TGTGCCAGCTCATTGTTCGGACAGACCACCGGGGAGCTGTTTTTT
cdr3_aa: CASSLFGQTTGELFF

j_call: TRBJ1-1
d_call: TRBD1
v_call: TRBV28
clone_size: once
cdr3_length: 17
cdr3_nt: TGTGCCAGCAGACTATCCGGGACAGGGGGCCGTAACACTGAAGCTTTCTTT
cdr3_aa: CASRLSGTGGRNTEAFF

j_call: TRBJ2-7
d_call: NA
v_call: TRBV27
clone_size: NA
cdr3_length: 16
cdr3_nt: TGTGCCAGCAGTTTGGGGTTTGGGGGAGTCTCCTACGAGCAGTACTTC
cdr3_aa: CASSLGFGGVSYEQYF

j_call: TRBJ1-2
d_call: NA
v_call: TRBV7-6
clone_size: NA
cdr3_length: 13
cdr3_nt: TGTGCCAGCAGCTTAGCAGGCCTCTATGGCTACACCTTC
cdr3_aa: CASSLAGLYGYTF

j_call: TRBJ2-7
d_call: TRBD2
v_call: TRBV5-1
clone_size: few
cdr3_length: 16
cdr3_nt: TGCGCCAGCAGCTACAGGGGACTAGCGGACGTACGGGAGCAGTACTTC
cdr3_aa: CASSYRGLADVREQYF

j_call: TRBJ2-1
d_call: TRBD1
v_call: TRBV29-1
clone_size: NA
cdr3_length: 15
cdr3_nt: TGCAGCGTTCTTCCCTCAGGGGGCTCCTACAATGAGCAGTTCTTC
cdr3_aa: CSVLPSGGSYNEQFF